One sample yielded the 13 T cell receptor beta chains listed below, sequenced in a study of cytomegalovirus exposure and HLA in healthy donors (dated by TCRdb to 2015 to 2018). Library creation used the immunoSEQ multiplex PCR assay. For the multiplex PCR, a mixture combining 60 forward primers for TCR Vbeta segments and 13 reverse primers for TCR Jbeta segments was used. Here the immuneACCESS table is served through TCRdb, limited to in-frame sequences with V and J called. Missing clones are a known gap in these copies; in checked studies unresolved V genes cover under half, and the rest lacks a known reason. This sample comprises about 200,000 clones, about 82% of them detected only once. The ten largest clones add up to about 2.3% of the sample. Sequencing was performed on PBMCs. The receptor set was obtained from a woman between 50 and 59 years old in good health and CMV-seronegative.

V is TRBV19 and J is TRBJ2-7; 8 bases align to TRBD1. The CDR3 runs to 14 residues. CDR1 and CDR2 (germline): LNHDA, SQIVND (reference sequence). V was clipped by 6 bases and J by 2 bases; unmatched bases: 6. DNA of the CDR3: TGTGCCAGTAGGCTCGCAGGGGGCCCCTACGAGCAGTACTTC. Its translation is CASRLAGGPYEQYF.

CDR3 protein: CASSEEPYQETQYF. DNA of the CDR3: TGTGCCAGCAGTGAAGAGCCCTACCAAGAGACCCAGTACTTC. This chain connects TRBV2 to TRBJ2-5, with unresolved D. The V end was cut by 1 base, the J end by 0 bases, with 6 bases between. Germline V lookup: CDR1 SNHLY, CDR2 FYNNEI. CDR3 size: 14 residues.

This clone was seen only once. The chain couples TRBV7-8 to TRBJ2-1; D is undetermined. V was cut by 5 bases and J by 9 bases, with 14 bases left in between. CDR1 and CDR2 from the germline V gene are SGHVS and FQNEAQ. There are 13 residues in the CDR3. Written as DNA, the CDR3 is TGTGCCAGCAGCCAAAGACTTGCTGGTGAGCAGTTCTTC. Protein sequence: CASSQRLAGEQFF. The entire variable domain, with the rest obtained from reference TRBV7-8 and TRBJ2-1, is as follows: GAGVSQSPRYKVAKRGQDVALRCDPISGHVSLFWYQQALGQGPEFLTYFQNEAQLDKSGLPSDRFFAERPEGSVSTLKIQRTQQEDSAVYLCASSQRLAGEQFFGPGTRLTVL.

This chain uses TRBV4-1 with TRBJ2-5; TRBD1 matches 9 bases. The CDR3 extends over 15 amino acids. Germline loops: CDR1 MGHRA, CDR2 YSYEKL. Germline trimming cut 5 bases from V and 5 bases from J; bases unmatched to any gene: 9. The CDR3 loop is CASSKIQGAWETQYF. The CDR3 DNA follows: TGCGCCAGCAGCAAGATACAGGGGGCTTGGGAGACCCAGTACTTC.

By frequency in the sample, this clone is medium-sized. The chain carries TRBV19 and TRBJ1-1; 7 bases are shared with TRBD1. The CDR3 covers 13 residues. The germline gives CDR1 LNHDA, CDR2 SQIVND (reference sequence). The junction had 3 bases not matched to a gene; V was cut back by 1 base and J by 7 bases. CDR3 nucleotide sequence: TGTGCCAGTAGTATAGGCAGGGACAGTGAAGCTTTCTTT. This encodes CASSIGRDSEAFF.

CDR3 protein: CASSIDRGAYEQYF. The CDR3 nucleotides read TGTGCCAGTAGTATAGACAGGGGGGCCTACGAGCAGTACTTC. This chain links TRBV19 with TRBJ2-7; D perhaps matches TRBD1 (7 bases). CDR3 length: 14 residues. The V end lost 0 bases, the J end lost 2 bases, and 8 bases lay between the germline ends. Germline values: CDR1 LNHDA, CDR2 SQIVND (reference sequence).

As for this clone: The junction departs from the called germline gene at one end, perhaps through a read error. The CDR3 DNA is TGTTCCAGCAGCCTACTAGCGGGGAACCAAGAGACCCAGTACTTC. Encoded protein: CSSSLLAGNQETQYF. The chain links TRBV7-9 to TRBJ2-5; 10 nucleotides line up with TRBD2. The germline CDR1 and CDR2 sequences are SEHNR and FQNEAQ (reference sequence). The CDR3 covers 15 residues.

This clone appeared a few times. The rearrangement links TRBV2 to TRBJ2-5; 10 bases line up with TRBD1. Germline V lookup: CDR1 SNHLY, CDR2 FYNNEI. V lost 0 bases, J lost 4 bases, and 2 bases stayed unmatched. The CDR3 extends over 15 amino acids. The DNA of the CDR3 is TGTGCCAGCAGTGAAGCGGGGACAGGGGTAGAGACCCAGTACTTC. Residues: CASSEAGTGVETQYF.

This chain links TRBV5-1 with TRBJ2-3; 10 bases map to TRBD1. The CDR3 runs 14 residues. J was trimmed by 4 bases and V by 3 bases; bases with no gene match: 2. Germline CDR1 and CDR2: SGHRS and YFSETQ. CDR3 coding DNA: TGCGCCAGCAGCTCAGGACAGGGGGCAGATACGCAGTATTTT. Translation gives CASSSGQGADTQYF.

This clone was detected only a few times. The V call is TRBV4-2, the J call TRBJ1-1, with D hard to call. Per germline, CDR1 LGHNA and CDR2 YNFKEQ. V was shortened by 1 base and J by 0 bases, with 3 bases between the two germline ends. This CDR3 is 13 amino acids long. The DNA of the CDR3 is TGTGCCAGCAGCCAAGCAGTGAACACTGAAGCTTTCTTT. Protein sequence: CASSQAVNTEAFF.

This chain joins TRBV27 and TRBJ1-2; D might be TRBD1 (6 bases). The CDR3 is 13 residues long. In germline, CDR1 is MNHEY, CDR2 SMNVEV (reference sequence). Between the trimmed V and J ends, which lost 5 bases and 4 bases, there was a span of 11 bases. In DNA form, the CDR3 reads TGTGCCAGCAGTCTGGGACAAGCCTATGGCTACACCTTC. Amino acid sequence: CASSLGQAYGYTF.

This clone was observed once. The rearrangement links TRBV5-1 to TRBJ1-2; TRBD1 aligns across 10 bases. With V trimmed by 6 bases and J by 4 bases, 6 bases remained unmatched. This CDR3 contains 14 residues. CDR1 and CDR2 (germline): SGHRS, YFSETQ. The CDR3 reads CASKGTGESYGYTF. In DNA, the CDR3 is TGCGCCAGCAAGGGGACAGGGGAATCCTATGGCTACACCTTC.

This clone was observed a handful of times. The identical CDR3 is also encoded by other nucleotide sequences in the sample. The rearrangement links TRBV18 to TRBJ1-1, with 10 nucleotides matching TRBD1. V lost 1 base, J lost 4 bases, and 3 bases stayed unmatched. Germline V gene sequence: CDR1 KGHSH, CDR2 LQKENI. The CDR3 consists of 15 residues. CDR3 region: CASSPRTGGGTEAFF. DNA for the CDR3: TGTGCCAGCTCACCACGGACAGGGGGTGGCACTGAAGCTTTCTTT.